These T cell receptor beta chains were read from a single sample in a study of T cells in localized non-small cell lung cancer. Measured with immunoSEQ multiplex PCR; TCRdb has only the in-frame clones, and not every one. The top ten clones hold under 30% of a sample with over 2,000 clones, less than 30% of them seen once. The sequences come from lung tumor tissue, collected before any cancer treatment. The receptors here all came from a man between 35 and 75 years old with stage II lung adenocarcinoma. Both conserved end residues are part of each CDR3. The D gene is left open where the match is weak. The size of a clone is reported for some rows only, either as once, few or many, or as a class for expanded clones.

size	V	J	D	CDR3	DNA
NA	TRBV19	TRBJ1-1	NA	CASSNGWGTEAFF	TGTGCCAGTAGTAACGGTTGGGGCACTGAAGCTTTCTTT
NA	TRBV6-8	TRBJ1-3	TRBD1	CASSAGTGDSSGNTIYF	TGTGCCAGCAGTGCCGGGACAGGGGACAGCTCTGGAAACACCATATATTTT
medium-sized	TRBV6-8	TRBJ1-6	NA	CASSITQGENSPLHF	TGTGCCAGCAGTATTACACAGGGAGAGAATTCACCCCTCCACTTT
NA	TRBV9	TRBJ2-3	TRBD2	CASSVLAGPTDTQYF	TGTGCCAGCAGCGTGCTAGCGGGACCCACAGATACGCAGTATTTT
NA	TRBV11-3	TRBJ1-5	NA	CASSLSPRAAYSNQPQHF	TGTGCCAGCAGCTTATCTCCTAGGGCAGCCTATAGCAATCAGCCCCAGCATTTT
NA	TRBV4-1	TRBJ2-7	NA	CASSQGSGTAYEQYF	TGCGCCAGCAGCCAAGGGTCGGGAACGGCCTACGAGCAGTACTTC
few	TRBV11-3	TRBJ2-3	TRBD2	CASSLEGSGTSTDTQYF	TGTGCCAGCAGCTTGGAAGGGAGCGGGACTAGCACAGATACGCAGTATTTT
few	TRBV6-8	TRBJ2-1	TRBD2	CASRSRLAGNYNEQFF	TGTGCCAGCAGGTCTCGACTAGCGGGAAACTACAATGAGCAGTTCTTC
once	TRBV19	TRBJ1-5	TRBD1	CASRTGTGVGQPQHF	TGTGCCAGTAGGACCGGGACAGGGGTGGGACAGCCCCAGCATTTT
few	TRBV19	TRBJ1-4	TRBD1	CASSPGQGNNEKLFF	TGTGCCAGTAGCCCGGGACAGGGTAATAATGAAAAACTGTTTTTT
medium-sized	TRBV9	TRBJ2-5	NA	CASSETDWFGETQYF	TGTGCCAGCAGCGAGACGGACTGGTTCGGAGAGACCCAGTACTTC
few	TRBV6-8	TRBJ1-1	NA	CASTGGGLEAFF	TGTGCCAGCACGGGGGGGGGATTAGAAGCTTTCTTT
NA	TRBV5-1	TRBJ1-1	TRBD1	CASSQGTANTEAFF	TGCGCCAGCAGCCAAGGGACAGCGAACACTGAAGCTTTCTTT
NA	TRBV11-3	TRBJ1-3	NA	CASSLYKAGNTIYF	TGTGCCAGCAGCTTATATAAGGCTGGAAACACCATATATTTT
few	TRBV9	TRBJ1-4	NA	CASSEQGTDEKLFF	TGTGCCAGCAGCGAGCAGGGAACGGATGAAAAACTGTTTTTT
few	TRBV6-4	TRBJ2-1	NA	CASGQTNEQFF	TGTGCCAGCGGACAGACTAATGAGCAGTTCTTC
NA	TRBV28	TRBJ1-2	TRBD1	CASRRETGQLDGYTF	TGTGCCAGCAGGCGAGAAACGGGACAGCTGGATGGCTACACCTTC
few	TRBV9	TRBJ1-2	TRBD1	CASSSGTVFYGYTF	TGTGCCAGCAGCTCTGGGACAGTATTCTATGGCTACACCTTC
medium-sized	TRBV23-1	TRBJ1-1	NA	CASSQEGGMNTEAFF	TGCGCCAGCAGCCAAGAGGGAGGAATGAACACTGAAGCTTTCTTT
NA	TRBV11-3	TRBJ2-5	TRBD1	CASSKQGQGGETQYF	TGTGCCAGCAGCAAACAAGGACAGGGGGGGGAGACCCAGTACTTC
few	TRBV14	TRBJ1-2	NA	CASSLSQWGYTF	TGTGCCAGCAGCCTGTCCCAGTGGGGCTACACCTTC
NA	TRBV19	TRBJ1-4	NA	CASSKGMVGEKLFF	TGTGCCAGTAGTAAAGGGATGGTGGGTGAAAAACTGTTTTTT